This T cell receptor beta chain was observed in a study of identical twins. The donors were all healthy and Caucasian. TCRdb re-analysed the 5' RACE reads in MiXCR, keeping a single row per CDR3 protein. The sample gives 470,000 or so distinct CDR3 sequences, approximately 24% of which show up once; about 2.9% is in the top ten. Trimming cost V 8 bases and J 8 bases, with 26 bases left between them. There are 15 residues in the CDR3. CDR1 is SQVTM, CDR2 ANQGSEA, per germline. Study-level findings and limits: Zero-insertion findings could be partly confounded by invariant cells (MAIT and iNKT cells).

A word on this clonotype: Its matching antigen is unknown.

These data were also filed under a second study, of T cells expressing NK-cell markers. That study adds: Obtained from sorted CD3+CD56+NKG2C+, CD3+CD56+NKG2C- and CD3+CD56-NKG2C+ T cells were the TCR beta repertoires. Serological testing identified seven of the eight sequenced donors as HCMV-seropositive and one as seronegative.

The genes are TRBV29-1 and TRBJ2-3, with D perhaps TRBD1 or TRBD2 (5 bases each). The receptor was derived from a young woman in good health. The material sequenced was CD4+ T cells sorted from blood. The CDR3 loop is CSKTTGGPSTSTQYF. In DNA, the CDR3 is TGCAGCAAAACTACTGGGGGACCTTCAACTTCTACGCAGTATTTT.